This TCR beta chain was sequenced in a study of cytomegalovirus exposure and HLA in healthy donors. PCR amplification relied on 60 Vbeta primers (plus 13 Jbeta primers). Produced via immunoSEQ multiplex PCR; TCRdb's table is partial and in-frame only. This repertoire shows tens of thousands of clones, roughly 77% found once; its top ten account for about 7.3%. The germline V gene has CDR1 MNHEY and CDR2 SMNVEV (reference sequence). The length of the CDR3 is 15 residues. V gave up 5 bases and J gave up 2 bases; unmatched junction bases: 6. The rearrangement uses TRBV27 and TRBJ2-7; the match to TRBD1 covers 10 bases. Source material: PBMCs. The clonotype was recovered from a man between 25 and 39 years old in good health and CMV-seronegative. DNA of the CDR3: TGTGCCAGCAGTCCCGACAGGGGGCTTCCCTACGAGCAGTACTTC. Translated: CASSPDRGLPYEQYF.